This TCR beta chain was found in a study of shared clonotypes between healthy human individuals. Study-wide results and limits: Clonotype sharing levels among donors were expected to vary with sequencing depth. Clonotypes which were not shared had lower generation probabilities than clonotypes that all four donors shared.

The CDR3 covers 14 residues. In germline, CDR1 is MDHEN, CDR2 SYDVKM. V lost 2 bases and J lost 4, with 9 bases in between. Several immunoSEQ 96-well plates shared each subset's DNA, each plate a replicate. The repertoire was sequenced with immunoSEQ multiplex PCR; TCRdb's copy has only in-frame clones and lacks some. The sample lists more than 2 million clones, 90% to 96% occurring once. Concerning this clone: The target antigen is unknown.

Material: naive CD4+ T cells sorted from blood. The subset here: CD45RA+ positively selected. The gene calls are TRBV28 and TRBJ1-5; D is unclear. The TCR was taken from a man in his late teens or twenties in good health. The DNA for the CDR3 is TGTGCCAGCAGTTTAGCGGCGCGGAATCAGCCCCAGCATTTT. Translating gives CASSLAARNQPQHF.